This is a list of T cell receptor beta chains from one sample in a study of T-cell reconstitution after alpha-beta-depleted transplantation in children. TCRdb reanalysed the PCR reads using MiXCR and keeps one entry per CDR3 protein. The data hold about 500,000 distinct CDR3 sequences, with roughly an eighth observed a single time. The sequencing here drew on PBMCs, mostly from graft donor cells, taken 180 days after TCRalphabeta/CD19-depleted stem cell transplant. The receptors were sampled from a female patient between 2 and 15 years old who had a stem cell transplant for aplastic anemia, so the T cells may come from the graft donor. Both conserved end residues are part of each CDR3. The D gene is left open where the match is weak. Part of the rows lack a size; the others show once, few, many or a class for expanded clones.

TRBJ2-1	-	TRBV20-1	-	CSADPRERWSYNEQFF	TGCAGTGCTGACCCGAGGGAACGGTGGTCCTACAATGAGCAGTTCTTC
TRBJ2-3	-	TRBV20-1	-	CSASGMGGTDTQYF	TGCAGTGCTAGCGGGATGGGAGGCACAGATACGCAGTATTTT
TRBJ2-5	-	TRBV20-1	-	CSALGRTQYF	TGCAGTGCTCTAGGGCGGACCCAGTACTTC
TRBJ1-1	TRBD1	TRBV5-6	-	CASRKAGTGSTEAFF	TGTGCCAGCAGGAAGGCCGGGACAGGGAGCACTGAAGCTTTCTTT
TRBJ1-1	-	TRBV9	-	CASSGGRDLYTEAFF	TGTGCCAGCAGCGGAGGCCGGGACCTCTACACTGAAGCTTTCTTT
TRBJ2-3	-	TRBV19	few	CASSIKTTDTQYF	TGTGCCAGTAGTATCAAGACCACAGATACGCAGTATTTT
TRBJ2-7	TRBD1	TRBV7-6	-	CASSATGVPYEQYF	TGTGCCAGCAGCGCGACAGGGGTGCCCTACGAGCAGTACTTC
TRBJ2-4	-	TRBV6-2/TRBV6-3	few	CASSYSSPVLAKNIQYF	TGTGCCAGCAGTTACTCATCGCCAGTTCTAGCCAAAAACATTCAGTACTTC
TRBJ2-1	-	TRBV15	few	CATSRARTDYNEQFF	TGTGCCACCAGCAGAGCTAGGACGGACTACAATGAGCAGTTCTTC
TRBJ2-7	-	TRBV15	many	CATSRGQGFYEQYF	TGTGCCACCAGCAGAGGGCAGGGTTTCTACGAGCAGTACTTC
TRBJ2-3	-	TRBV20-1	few	CSASKNTDTQYF	TGCAGTGCTAGTAAGAACACAGATACGCAGTATTTT
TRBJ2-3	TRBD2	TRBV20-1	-	CSAPSGRTDTQYF	TGCAGTGCCCCCAGCGGGAGAACAGATACGCAGTATTTT
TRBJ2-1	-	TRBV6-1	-	CASRPSGRGRWDEQFF	TGTGCCAGCAGACCCTCAGGGAGGGGGCGTTGGGATGAGCAGTTCTTC
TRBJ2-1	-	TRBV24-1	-	CATSDPSYLGYNEQFF	TGTGCCACCAGTGACCCCTCCTACCTAGGGTACAATGAGCAGTTCTTC
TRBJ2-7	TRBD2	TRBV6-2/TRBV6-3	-	CASHELAGVPRSYEQYF	TGTGCCAGCCACGAACTAGCGGGAGTTCCTCGCTCCTACGAGCAGTACTTC
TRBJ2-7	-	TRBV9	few	CASSVGMEGVEQYF	TGTGCCAGCAGCGTAGGGATGGAGGGGGTCGAGCAGTACTTC
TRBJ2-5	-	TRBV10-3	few	CATSSHLLVETQYF	TGTGCCACCTCTTCCCATCTTCTTGTGGAGACCCAGTACTTC
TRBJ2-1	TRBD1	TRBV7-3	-	CASSRYPGQGADEQFF	TGTGCCAGCAGCCGCTATCCGGGACAGGGGGCGGATGAGCAGTTCTTC
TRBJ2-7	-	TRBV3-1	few	CASSPRLLSSYEQYF	TGTGCCAGCAGCCCCCGGTTGTTGTCCTCCTACGAGCAGTACTTC
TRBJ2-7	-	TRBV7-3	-	CASSLASRSRGDPYEQYF	TGTGCCAGCAGCTTAGCGTCCCGGAGCCGGGGCGACCCCTACGAGCAGTACTTC
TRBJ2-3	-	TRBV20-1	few	CSATPRTTHTDTQYF	TGCAGTGCTACACCTAGGACCACCCACACAGATACGCAGTATTTT
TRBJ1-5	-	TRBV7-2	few	CASSLPGGGQPQHF	TGTGCCAGCAGCTTACCGGGTGGCGGACAGCCCCAGCATTTT
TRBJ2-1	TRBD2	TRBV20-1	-	CSARDIYRLAGVYYNEQFF	TGCAGTGCTAGAGATATCTATCGACTAGCGGGAGTTTATTACAATGAGCAGTTCTTC
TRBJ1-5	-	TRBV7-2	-	CASSLFASNQPQHF	TGTGCCAGCAGCTTATTTGCTAGCAATCAGCCCCAGCATTTT
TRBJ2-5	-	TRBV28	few	CAVSSETQYF	TGTGCCGTATCCAGCGAGACCCAGTACTTC
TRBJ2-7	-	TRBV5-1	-	CASSLEGPLGNSEQYF	TGCGCCAGCAGCTTGGAGGGTCCGTTAGGGAACTCCGAGCAGTACTTC